These 32 T cell receptor beta chains were all obtained from the same sample, sequenced in a study of cytomegalovirus exposure and HLA in healthy donors. The PCR was carried out with 60 Vbeta primers and 13 Jbeta primers. Produced via immunoSEQ multiplex PCR; TCRdb's table is partial and in-frame only. The sample gives about 120,000 clones, roughly 70% of which show up once; roughly 8.3% is in the top ten. The sample comprised PBMCs. These TCRs come from a man younger than 35 in good health and CMV-seropositive.

This clone was observed a single time. The V and J genes are TRBV13 and TRBJ2-1; no definite D call. The CDR3 length is 11 residues. The germline gives CDR1 PRHDT, CDR2 FYEKMQ (reference sequence). V shed 5 bases and J shed 7 bases, with 6 bases lying between them. CDR3 region: CASSQYNEQFF. The CDR3 DNA reads TGTGCCAGCAGCCAGTATAATGAGCAGTTCTTC.

This clone was recorded a few times. The rearrangement links TRBV13 to TRBJ2-7, with 7 bases that match TRBD1. The CDR3 consists of 17 residues. With V trimmed by 2 bases and J by 0 bases, 10 bases remained unmatched. Germline V gene data show CDR1 as PRHDT and CDR2 as FYEKMQ (reference sequence). The CDR3 DNA sequence: TGTGCCAGCAGCTTAAACGTAATTACAGGGGACTCCTACGAGCAGTACTTC. Amino acids: CASSLNVITGDSYEQYF.

The chain couples TRBV6-1 to TRBJ1-5; no reliable D call. Per the germline V gene, CDR1 is MNHNS and CDR2 is SASEGT. CDR3 length: 12 residues. V shed 7 bases and J shed 3 bases, with 7 bases lying between them. The CDR3 region has the DNA TGTGCCAGCACGGGGTTCAATCAGCCCCAGCATTTT. Protein: CASTGFNQPQHF.

The rearrangement joins TRBV9 to TRBJ1-4; possible D gene TRBD1, 5 bases. The CDR3 length is 17 residues. The V gene lost 0 bases and the J gene lost 8 bases, with 20 bases spanning the gap. Germline CDR1 and CDR2: SGDLS and YYNGEE. In DNA, the CDR3 is TGTGCCAGCAGCGTAGGGAGGGGCCCGCTAATCGTGGAAAAACTGTTTTTT. Translated, it gives CASSVGRGPLIVEKLFF.

The chain is built from TRBV4-1 and TRBJ1-4; 9 positions agree with TRBD1. The CDR3 contains 18 residues. The junction had 6 bases not matched to a gene; V was cut back by 1 base and J by 0 bases. CDR1 is MGHRA, CDR2 YSYEKL, per germline. Here the CDR3 DNA reads TGCGCCAGCAGCCAAGTGGGACAGGGAGTAACAACTAATGAAAAACTGTTTTTT. This gives the protein CASSQVGQGVTTNEKLFF.

The chain uses TRBV25-1 and TRBJ1-2; 8 nucleotides align to TRBD1. The CDR3 runs to 12 residues. CDR1 MGHDK and CDR2 SYGVNS come from the germline V gene. This CDR3 reads CSGTGRNYGYTF. As DNA, the CDR3 is TGTAGTGGGACAGGCCGGAACTATGGCTACACCTTC.

The gene calls are TRBV5-8 and TRBJ2-1, with D perhaps TRBD2 (5 bases). The germline V gene encodes CDR1 SGHTS and CDR2 YDEGEE. There are 13 residues in the CDR3. Trimming pared 0 bases from V and 7 bases from J, leaving 8 bases between. Here the CDR3 DNA reads TGTGCCAGCAGCTTGGAGCGGTTTAATGAGCAGTTCTTC. This codes for CASSLERFNEQFF.

The CDR3 DNA reads TGTGCCAGCAGCACCCGACAGGGCAATCAGCCCCAGCATTTT. This translates into CASSTRQGNQPQHF. V usage is TRBV21-1 and J usage is TRBJ1-5; TRBD1 was called by the table and not checked on the DNA. TRBV21-1 corresponds to a pseudogene. The CDR3 loop spans 14 amino acids.

This clone was seen only a few times. The chain joins TRBV5-1 to TRBJ2-1; D is uncertain. Germline V CDR1 and CDR2: SGHRS, YFSETQ. The germline V and J ends were trimmed by 0 bases and 10 bases, with 8 bases remaining between them. This CDR3 has 12 amino acids. The CDR3 DNA reads TGCGCCAGCAGCTTGGGATTGGAGGAGCAGTTCTTC. Translating gives CASSLGLEEQFF.

The chain combines TRBV18 with TRBJ2-1; TRBD1 agrees at 7 bases. Trimming cost V 3 bases and J 0 bases; bases outside gene matches: 8. CDR1 and CDR2 from the germline V gene are KGHSH and LQKENI. The CDR3 contains 17 residues. The CDR3 loop reads CASSPIRDRGSYNEQFF. CDR3 sequence (DNA): TGTGCCAGCTCACCTATCCGGGACAGAGGCTCCTACAATGAGCAGTTCTTC.

This clone has only a few counts. CDR3 sequence (DNA): TGTGCCAGCAACCCTTGGAGGGTTGAGGGGACCCAGTACTTC. This codes for CASNPWRVEGTQYF. The chain links TRBV5-6 to TRBJ2-5; possible D gene TRBD2, 6 bases. There are 14 residues in the CDR3. Looked up from germline, CDR1 is SGHDT and CDR2 is YYEEEE. Trimming removed 6 bases at V and 7 bases at J, with 19 bases between.

The chain joins TRBV11-2 to TRBJ1-1; 7 positions agree with TRBD1. The J segment lost 3 bases and the V segment lost 3 bases, leaving 1 base of the junction unmatched. The CDR3 consists of 13 residues. Germline CDR1 and CDR2: SGHAT and FQNNGV. The chain's CDR3 is CASSFQGDTEAFF. The CDR3 region has the DNA TGTGCCAGCAGCTTTCAGGGGGACACTGAAGCTTTCTTT.

The J gene is TRBJ1-4, the V gene TRBV15; 9 positions agree with TRBD1. This CDR3 has 14 residues. CDR1 is LNHNV and CDR2 is YYDKDF in the germline V gene (reference sequence). J gave up 7 bases and V 4 bases, and 4 bases lay outside the gene matches. CDR3 DNA: TGTGCCACCAGCATGCGGACAGGGGTTGAAAAACTGTTTTTT. Encoded protein: CATSMRTGVEKLFF. Full variable domain (rest looked up from reference TRBV15 and TRBJ1-4): DAMVIQNPRYQVTQFGKPVTLSCSQTLNHNVMYWYQQKSSQAPKLLFHYYDKDFNNEADTPDNFQSRRPNTSFCFLDIRSPGLGDTAMYLCATSMRTGVEKLFFGSGTQLSVL.

This chain uses TRBV10-3 with TRBJ1-2; D call uncertain. Germline lookup yields CDR1 ENHRY and CDR2 SYGVKD. This CDR3 has 13 residues. Trimming stripped 0 bases from V and 4 bases from J, with 6 bases between. CDR3 DNA sequence: TGTGCCATCAGTGAGTCGTCCTTCTATGGCTACACCTTC. Translation: CAISESSFYGYTF.

The genes are TRBV19 and TRBJ1-1, with TRBD1 as a possible D gene (5 bases). The CDR3 has 17 residues. V was cut by 3 bases and J by 2 bases, with 19 bases left in between. Germline CDR1 is LNHDA and CDR2 is SQIVND (reference sequence). The CDR3: CASSIYHGGPTNTEAFF. The CDR3 DNA reads TGTGCCAGTAGTATTTATCACGGGGGACCGACAAACACTGAAGCTTTCTTT. Full variable domain (outside the CDR3, taken from reference TRBV19 and TRBJ1-1): DGGITQSPKYLFRKEGQNVTLSCEQNLNHDAMYWYRQDPGQGLRLIYYSQIVNDFQKGDIAEGYSVSREKKESFPLTVTSAQKNPTAFYLCASSIYHGGPTNTEAFFGQGTRLTVV.

The chain couples TRBV18 to TRBJ2-4, with TRBD1 as a possible D gene (6 bases). Germline assignment: CDR1 KGHSH and CDR2 LQKENI. The CDR3 extends over 16 amino acids. Trimming stripped 2 bases from V and 3 bases from J, with 14 bases between. The CDR3 spells CASSPVPQGDKNIQYF. The CDR3 DNA is TGTGCCAGCTCACCAGTACCACAGGGCGACAAAAACATTCAGTACTTC.

In its sample, this clone was seen once. The CDR3, as DNA: TGCAGCGTTGAGCCGACTGCTCGATCTAACTATGGCTACACCTTC. Its protein product is CSVEPTARSNYGYTF. The chain combines TRBV29-1 with TRBJ1-2; D unclear. V shed 3 bases and J shed 0 bases, with 14 bases lying between them. The CDR3 is made up of 15 amino acids. Germline CDR1 is SQVTM and CDR2 is ANQGSEA. The full variable domain, its missing parts supplied by reference TRBV29-1 and TRBJ1-2, is SAVISQKPSRDICQRGTSLTIQCQVDSQVTMMFWYRQQPGQSLTLIATANQGSEATYESGFVIDKFPISRPNLTFSTLTVSNMSPEDSSIYLCSVEPTARSNYGYTFGSGTRLTVV.

The rearrangement uses TRBV9 and TRBJ1-4; 7 bases match TRBD1. CDR1 and CDR2 from the germline V gene are SGDLS and YYNGEE. The CDR3 has 17 residues. V dropped 4 bases and J dropped 8; count of bases not matched to a gene: 17. The CDR3 DNA reads as TGTGCCAGCAGCCCCACCCCCAGGGGGTCTGGCAGGGAAAAACTGTTTTTT. It yields the protein CASSPTPRGSGREKLFF.

The chain carries TRBV5-4 and TRBJ2-1, with D possibly matching TRBD1 (5 bases). The CDR3 covers 16 residues. Per germline, CDR1 SGHNT and CDR2 YYREEE (reference sequence). V shed 1 base and J shed 4 bases, with 15 bases lying between them. The CDR3 DNA sequence: TGTGCCAGCAGCTTGAGTTCAGGGAAGGGTTACAATGAGCAGTTCTTC. Amino acid sequence: CASSLSSGKGYNEQFF.

The V gene is TRBV10-3, the J gene TRBJ1-1; 7 nucleotides match TRBD1. The V segment lost 2 bases and the J segment 0 bases; nucleotides outside the gene matches: 3. Germline V gene sequence: CDR1 ENHRY, CDR2 SYGVKD. The CDR3 has 15 amino acids. As DNA, the CDR3 is TGTGCCATCAGTGAGGCGACAGGGATGAACACTGAAGCTTTCTTT. The encoded protein is CAISEATGMNTEAFF.

This clone was detected once. This rearrangement joins TRBV6-6 to TRBJ2-2, with a tentative D call TRBD2 (6 bases). The CDR3 length is 15 residues. The V end was cut by 2 bases, the J end by 6 bases, with 13 bases between. The germline CDR1 and CDR2 sequences are MNHNY and SVGAGI (reference sequence). As DNA, the CDR3 is TGTGCCAGCAGTTACACTAGCCCAAGGGCCGGGGAGCTGTTTTTT. Its translation: CASSYTSPRAGELFF.

Only a few counts were recorded for this clone. This chain links TRBV15 with TRBJ2-7, with D possibly matching TRBD1 (6 bases). The germline CDR1 and CDR2 sequences are LNHNV and YYDKDF (reference sequence). V was shortened by 3 bases and J by 2 bases, with 11 bases between the two germline ends. The CDR3 is 14 amino acids. In DNA form, the CDR3 reads TGTGCCACCAGCAGGCAGGGGATCGCCTACGAGCAGTACTTC. This sequence encodes CATSRQGIAYEQYF.

This clone was counted a single time. The rearrangement joins TRBV5-1 to TRBJ1-1; 7 bases map to TRBD1. The CDR3 has 13 residues. CDR1 is SGHRS, CDR2 YFSETQ, per germline. V shed 4 bases, J shed 10 bases, and the junction held 10 bases outside the gene matches. CDR3 nucleotide sequence: TGCGCCAGCAGCGACAGGGTTGGGCATGGAGCTTTCTTT. Encoded protein: CASSDRVGHGAFF.

This rearrangement joins TRBV19 to TRBJ1-5, with a weak D call TRBD1 (5 bases). The CDR3 is 15 amino acids. Per the germline V gene, CDR1 is LNHDA and CDR2 is SQIVND (reference sequence). V was clipped by 9 bases and J by 1 base, with 16 bases between them. CDR3 sequence: CARIWGERSNQPQHF. CDR3 coding DNA: TGTGCCAGAATTTGGGGGGAGAGGAGCAATCAGCCCCAGCATTTT.

The chain combines TRBV9 with TRBJ2-5, with a possible D match to TRBD2 (6 bases). V was trimmed by 5 bases and J by 5 bases, leaving 13 bases between them. This CDR3 comprises 13 residues. The germline V gene encodes CDR1 SGDLS and CDR2 YYNGEE. This chain's CDR3 is CASRATSQETQYF. The CDR3 coding sequence is TGTGCCAGCAGAGCCACTAGCCAGGAGACCCAGTACTTC.

CDR3 sequence: CAKRQGLSNQPQHF. The CDR3 nucleotides are TGTGCCAAAAGACAGGGGCTTAGCAATCAGCCCCAGCATTTT. The chain has TRBV11-2 and TRBJ1-5; 8 bases align to TRBD1. There are 14 residues in the CDR3. Germline assignment: CDR1 SGHAT and CDR2 FQNNGV. J was trimmed by 0 bases and V by 10 bases; bases with no gene match: 5.

The V gene is TRBV10-2, the J gene TRBJ2-3, with 9 nucleotides matching TRBD2. J was trimmed by 0 bases and V by 4 bases; bases with no gene match: 5. The germline CDR1 and CDR2 sequences are WSHSY and SAAADI. This CDR3 is built from 16 residues. CDR3 protein: CASSVQAGGSTDTQYF. The DNA of the CDR3 is TGCGCCAGCAGTGTTCAAGCGGGGGGAAGCACAGATACGCAGTATTTT.

This chain connects TRBV6-5 to TRBJ2-5; possibly TRBD2 for D (6 bases). Trimming stripped 10 bases from V and 9 bases from J, with 18 bases between. CDR1 is MNHEY, CDR2 SVGAGI, per germline. This CDR3 is built from 12 residues. In nucleotides, the CDR3 is TGTGCCACCTCGTCCCCACGGGGGTCCCAGTACTTC. Translated: CATSSPRGSQYF.

The gene calls are TRBV5-1 and TRBJ2-7; 14 nucleotides align to TRBD2. V gave up 4 bases and J gave up 2 bases; unmatched junction bases: 2. The CDR3 contains 15 residues. Per the germline V gene, CDR1 is SGHRS and CDR2 is YFSETQ. CDR3 sequence: CASSKTSGGAYEQYF. Written as DNA, the CDR3 is TGCGCCAGCAGCAAGACTAGCGGGGGGGCCTACGAGCAGTACTTC.

The chain has TRBV11-2 and TRBJ2-5, with D possibly matching TRBD2 (5 bases). This CDR3 comprises 14 residues. Trimming stripped 4 bases from V and 2 bases from J, with 11 bases between. CDR1 is SGHAT, CDR2 FQNNGV, per germline. The CDR3 reads CASSSTGIQETQYF. CDR3 DNA sequence: TGTGCCAGCAGCTCGACGGGGATTCAAGAGACCCAGTACTTC.

By its share, this clone is medium-sized. The chain carries TRBV27 and TRBJ2-2; D unclear. V was clipped by 5 bases and J by 6 bases, with 10 bases between them. Per the germline V gene, CDR1 is MNHEY and CDR2 is SMNVEV (reference sequence). CDR3 length equals 13 residues. CDR3 DNA sequence: TGTGCCAGCAGTCCCCCAGTGTCCGGGGAGCTGTTTTTT. Translation: CASSPPVSGELFF.

This chain joins TRBV2 and TRBJ1-4; D may be TRBD1 (6 bases). Trimming stripped 1 base from V and 5 bases from J, with 11 bases between. CDR1 is SNHLY, CDR2 FYNNEI, per germline. The CDR3 extends over 15 amino acids. This CDR3 reads CASSEEGGANEKLFF. The CDR3 DNA reads as TGTGCCAGCAGTGAAGAGGGGGGGGCCAATGAAAAACTGTTTTTT.